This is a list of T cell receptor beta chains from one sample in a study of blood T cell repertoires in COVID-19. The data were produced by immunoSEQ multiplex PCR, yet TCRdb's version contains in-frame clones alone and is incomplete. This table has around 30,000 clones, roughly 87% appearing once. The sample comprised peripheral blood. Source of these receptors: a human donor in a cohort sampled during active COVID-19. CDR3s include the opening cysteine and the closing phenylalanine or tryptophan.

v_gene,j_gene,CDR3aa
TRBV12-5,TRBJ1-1,CASGRTTGYGDMNTEAFF
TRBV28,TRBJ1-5,CASSPGVGAGNQPQHF
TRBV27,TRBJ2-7,CASSYREGSFYEQYF
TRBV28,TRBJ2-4,CASSLNRGNIQYF
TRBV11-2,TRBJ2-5,CASSLDSLAGGPMETQYF
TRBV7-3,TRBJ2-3,CASSLMGLATDTQYF
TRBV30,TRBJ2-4,CAWSVGLAGSQNIQYF
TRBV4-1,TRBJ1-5,CASSHLQGQPQHF
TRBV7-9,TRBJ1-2,CASSLNSLSYGYTF
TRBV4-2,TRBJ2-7,CASSQVSTGFPYEQYF
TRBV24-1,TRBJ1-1,CATSEPDSLEAFF
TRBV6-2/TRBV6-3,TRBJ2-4,CASSQLAVINIQYF
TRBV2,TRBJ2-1,CASSGTSGDRNEQFF
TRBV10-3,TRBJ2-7,CAISGPGLAGANFYEQYF
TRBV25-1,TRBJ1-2,CASSGTGSYGYTF
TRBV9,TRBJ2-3,CASSASGSTDTQYF
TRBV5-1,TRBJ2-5,CASSLALAGGLRSSETQYF
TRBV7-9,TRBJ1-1,CASSARDRGRNTEAFF
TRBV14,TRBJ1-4,CASSQPPFLREKLFF
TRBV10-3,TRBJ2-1,CAISEIKGYYNEQFF
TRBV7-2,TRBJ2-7,CASSPTAPRYEQYF
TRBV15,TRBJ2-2,CATSSRGRDRVPGELFF
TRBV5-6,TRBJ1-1,CASSFTRNTEAFF
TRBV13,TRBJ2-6,CASSLGLIASSGANVLTF
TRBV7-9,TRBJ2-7,CASSSVIYEQYF
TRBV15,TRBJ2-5,CATSRDVGLETQYF
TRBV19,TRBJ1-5,CASSIMWTGGNQPQHF
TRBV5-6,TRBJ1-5,CASSLTTGQGGNQPQHF
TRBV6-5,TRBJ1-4,CASRGQGAVEKLFF
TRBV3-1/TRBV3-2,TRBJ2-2,CASSKNTGELFF
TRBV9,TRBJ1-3,CASSATGGLAGNTIYF
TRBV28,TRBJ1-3,CASSRDSLSSGNTIYF
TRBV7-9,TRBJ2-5,CASSLRGGFEETQYF
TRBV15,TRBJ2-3,CATSRGTSGDTQYF
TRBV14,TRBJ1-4,CASSPRTGATNEKLFF
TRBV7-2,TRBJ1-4,CASTLRGRGEKLFF
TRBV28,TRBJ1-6,CASSSPPGKPLHF
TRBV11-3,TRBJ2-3,CASSPGLGTDTQYF
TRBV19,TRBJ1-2,CASTLDGQGNYGYTF
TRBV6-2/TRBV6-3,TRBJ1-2,CASSSWTGGDYGYTF
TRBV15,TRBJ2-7,CATSRDQGQPYEQYF